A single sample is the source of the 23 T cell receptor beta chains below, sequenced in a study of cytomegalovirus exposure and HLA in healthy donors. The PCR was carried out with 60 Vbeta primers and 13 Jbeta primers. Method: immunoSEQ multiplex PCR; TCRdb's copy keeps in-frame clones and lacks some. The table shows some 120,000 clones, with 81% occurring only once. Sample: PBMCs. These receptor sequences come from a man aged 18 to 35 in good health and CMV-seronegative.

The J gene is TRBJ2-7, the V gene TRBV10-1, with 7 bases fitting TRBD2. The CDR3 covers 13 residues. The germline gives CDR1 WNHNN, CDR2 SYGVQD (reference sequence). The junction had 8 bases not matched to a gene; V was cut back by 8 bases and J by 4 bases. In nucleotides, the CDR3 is TGCGCCAGCTACGGACTAGTCGGGTACGAGCAGTACTTC. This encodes CASYGLVGYEQYF.

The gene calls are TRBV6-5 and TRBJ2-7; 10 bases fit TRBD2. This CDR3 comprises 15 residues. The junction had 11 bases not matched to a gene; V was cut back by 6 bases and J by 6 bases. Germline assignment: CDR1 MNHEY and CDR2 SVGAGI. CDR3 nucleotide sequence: TGTGCCAGCAGCCGGACTAGCGGACCCCCTTCCGAGCAGTACTTC. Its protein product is CASSRTSGPPSEQYF.

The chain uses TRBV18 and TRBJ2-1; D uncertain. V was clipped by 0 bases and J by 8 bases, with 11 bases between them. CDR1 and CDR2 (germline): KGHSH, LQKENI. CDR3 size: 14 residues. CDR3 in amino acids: CASSPPSQEHEQFF. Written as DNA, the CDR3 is TGTGCCAGCTCACCACCATCCCAGGAACATGAGCAGTTCTTC. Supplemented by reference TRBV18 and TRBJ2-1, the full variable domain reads NAGVMQNPRHLVRRRGQEARLRCSPMKGHSHVYWYRQLPEEGLKFMVYLQKENIIDESGMPKERFSAEFPKEGPSILRIQQVVRGDSAAYFCASSPPSQEHEQFFGPGTRLTVL.

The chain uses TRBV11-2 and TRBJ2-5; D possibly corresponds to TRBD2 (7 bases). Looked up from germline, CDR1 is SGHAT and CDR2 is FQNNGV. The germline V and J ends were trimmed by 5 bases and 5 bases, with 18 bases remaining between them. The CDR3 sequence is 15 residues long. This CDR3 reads CASSLLGGLLETQYF. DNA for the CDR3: TGTGCCAGCAGCCTACTCGGGGGGCTCCTGGAGACCCAGTACTTC.

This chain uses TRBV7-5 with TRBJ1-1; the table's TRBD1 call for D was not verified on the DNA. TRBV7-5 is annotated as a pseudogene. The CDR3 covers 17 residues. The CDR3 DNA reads TGTGCCAGAAGCTTTTTCCGGGACAGGGTGGGTCACACTGAAGCTTTCTTT. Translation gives CARSFFRDRVGHTEAFF.

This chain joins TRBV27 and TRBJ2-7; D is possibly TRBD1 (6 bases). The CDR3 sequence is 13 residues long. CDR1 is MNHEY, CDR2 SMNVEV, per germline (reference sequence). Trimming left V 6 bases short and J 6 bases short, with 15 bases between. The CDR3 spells CASSATGGGEQYF. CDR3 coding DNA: TGTGCCAGCAGCGCGACAGGAGGAGGCGAGCAGTACTTC.

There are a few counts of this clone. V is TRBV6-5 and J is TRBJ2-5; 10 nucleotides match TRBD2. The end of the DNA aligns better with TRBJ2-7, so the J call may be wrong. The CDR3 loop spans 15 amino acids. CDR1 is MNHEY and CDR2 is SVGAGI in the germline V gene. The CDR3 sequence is CASSYKRGGPYEQYF. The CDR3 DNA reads TGTGCCAGCAGTTATAAGCGGGGGGGCCCCTACGAGCAGTACTTC.

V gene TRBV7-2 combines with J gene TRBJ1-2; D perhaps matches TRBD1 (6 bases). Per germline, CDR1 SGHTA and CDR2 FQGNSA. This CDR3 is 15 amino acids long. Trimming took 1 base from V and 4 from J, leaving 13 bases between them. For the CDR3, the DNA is TGTGCCAGCAGCTTAGAGGGGGAACGGATCTATGGCTACACCTTC. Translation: CASSLEGERIYGYTF.

CDR3 sequence reads: CAISDLTGGEAFF. Written as DNA, the CDR3 is TGTGCCATCAGTGACTTGACAGGGGGCGAAGCTTTCTTT. The V gene is TRBV10-3, the J gene TRBJ1-1, with 10 bases identical to TRBD1. Germline CDR1 is ENHRY and CDR2 is SYGVKD. The CDR3 extends over 13 amino acids. J lost 8 bases, V lost 3 bases, and 3 bases had no gene match.

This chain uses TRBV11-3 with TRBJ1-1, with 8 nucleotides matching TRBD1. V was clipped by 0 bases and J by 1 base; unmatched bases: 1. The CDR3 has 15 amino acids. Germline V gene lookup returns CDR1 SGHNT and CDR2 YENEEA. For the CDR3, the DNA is TGTGCCAGCAGCTTAGACGGACAGGGGAACACTGAAGCTTTCTTT. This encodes CASSLDGQGNTEAFF.

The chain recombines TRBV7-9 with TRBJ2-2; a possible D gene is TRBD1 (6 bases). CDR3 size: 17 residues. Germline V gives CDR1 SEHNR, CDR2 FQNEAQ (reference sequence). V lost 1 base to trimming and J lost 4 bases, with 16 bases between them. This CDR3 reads CASSLVQTGFLTGELFF. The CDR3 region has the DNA TGTGCCAGCAGCTTAGTCCAGACAGGTTTTCTCACCGGGGAGCTGTTTTTT.

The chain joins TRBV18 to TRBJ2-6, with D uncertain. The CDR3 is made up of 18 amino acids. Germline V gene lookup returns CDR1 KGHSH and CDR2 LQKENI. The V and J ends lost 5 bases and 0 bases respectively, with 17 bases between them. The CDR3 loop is CASSSKAVRSSGANVLTF. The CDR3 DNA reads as TGTGCCAGCTCATCAAAGGCGGTGCGGAGCTCTGGGGCCAACGTCCTGACTTTC.

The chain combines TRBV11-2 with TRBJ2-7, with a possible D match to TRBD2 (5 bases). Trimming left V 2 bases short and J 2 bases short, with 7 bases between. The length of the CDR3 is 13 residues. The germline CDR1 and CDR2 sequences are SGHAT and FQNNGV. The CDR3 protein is CASSLRETYEQYF. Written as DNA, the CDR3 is TGTGCCAGCAGCTTACGGGAAACCTACGAGCAGTACTTC.

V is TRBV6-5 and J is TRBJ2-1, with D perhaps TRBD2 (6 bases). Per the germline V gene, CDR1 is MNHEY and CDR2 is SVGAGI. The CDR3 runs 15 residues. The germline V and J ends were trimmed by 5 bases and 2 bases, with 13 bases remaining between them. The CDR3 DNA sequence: TGTGCCAGCAGTCCCCGGGTAGCGGCCTACAATGAGCAGTTCTTC. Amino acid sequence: CASSPRVAAYNEQFF.

The CDR3 spells CASSLSGPGNTIYF. The CDR3 coding sequence is TGTGCCAGCAGCTTAAGCGGTCCCGGAAACACCATATATTTT. The chain has TRBV13 and TRBJ1-3; D uncertain. The CDR3 consists of 14 residues. V shed 2 bases and J shed 4 bases, with 9 bases lying between them. From germline, CDR1 is PRHDT and CDR2 FYEKMQ (reference sequence).

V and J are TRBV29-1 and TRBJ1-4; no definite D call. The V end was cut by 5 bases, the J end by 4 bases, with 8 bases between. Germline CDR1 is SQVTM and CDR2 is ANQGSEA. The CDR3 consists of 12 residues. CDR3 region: CSVMQFNEKLFF. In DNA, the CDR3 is TGCAGCGTTATGCAGTTTAATGAAAAACTGTTTTTT.

The CDR3 here is CASSLGVNEQFF. In DNA form, the CDR3 reads TGTGCCAGCAGCCTCGGTGTAAATGAGCAGTTCTTC. The J gene is TRBJ2-1, the V gene TRBV7-9; no clear D. CDR3 length equals 12 residues. The germline gives CDR1 SEHNR, CDR2 FQNEAQ (reference sequence). Trimming stripped 5 bases from V and 7 bases from J, with 9 bases between.

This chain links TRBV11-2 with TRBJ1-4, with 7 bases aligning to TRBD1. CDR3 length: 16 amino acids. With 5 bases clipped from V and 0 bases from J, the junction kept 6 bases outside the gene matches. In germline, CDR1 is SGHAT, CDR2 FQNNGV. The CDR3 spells CASSLTQGATNEKLFF. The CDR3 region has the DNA TGTGCCAGCAGCCTCACCCAGGGGGCAACTAATGAAAAACTGTTTTTT.

CDR3 bases: TGTGCCAGCCCGCCAGGGGGCGCCTCATACGAGCAGTACTTC. Residues: CASPPGGASYEQYF. This rearrangement joins TRBV5-8 to TRBJ2-7; TRBD1 matches 8 bases. The CDR3 sequence is 14 residues long. The germline V gene encodes CDR1 SGHTS and CDR2 YDEGEE. Unmatched junction bases numbered 10, after V lost 7 bases and J lost 4 bases.

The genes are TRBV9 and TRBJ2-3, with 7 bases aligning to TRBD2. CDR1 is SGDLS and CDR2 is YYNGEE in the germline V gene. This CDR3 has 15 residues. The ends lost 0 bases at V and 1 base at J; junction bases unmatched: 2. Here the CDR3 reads CASSVDRGGTDTQYF. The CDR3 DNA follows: TGTGCCAGCAGCGTAGATCGGGGGGGCACAGATACGCAGTATTTT.

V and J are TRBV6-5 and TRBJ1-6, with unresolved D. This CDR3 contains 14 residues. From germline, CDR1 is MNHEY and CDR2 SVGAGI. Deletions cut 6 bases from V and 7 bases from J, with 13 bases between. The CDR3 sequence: CASRRAGDNSPLHF. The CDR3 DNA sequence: TGTGCCAGCAGGCGGGCAGGTGACAATTCACCCCTCCACTTT.

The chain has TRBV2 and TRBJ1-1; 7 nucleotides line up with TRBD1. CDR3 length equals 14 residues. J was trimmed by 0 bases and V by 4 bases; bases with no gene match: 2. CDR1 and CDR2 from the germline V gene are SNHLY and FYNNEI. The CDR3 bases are TGTGCCAGCAGTGCGGGACAGCTGAACACTGAAGCTTTCTTT. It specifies CASSAGQLNTEAFF.

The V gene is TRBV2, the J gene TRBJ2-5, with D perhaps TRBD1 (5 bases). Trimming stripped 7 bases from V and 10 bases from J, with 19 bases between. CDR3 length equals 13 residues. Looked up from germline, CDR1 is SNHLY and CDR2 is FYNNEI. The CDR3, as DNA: TGTGCCAGCATAGGGGAAAAAGACGGTGACCAGTACTTC. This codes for CASIGEKDGDQYF.